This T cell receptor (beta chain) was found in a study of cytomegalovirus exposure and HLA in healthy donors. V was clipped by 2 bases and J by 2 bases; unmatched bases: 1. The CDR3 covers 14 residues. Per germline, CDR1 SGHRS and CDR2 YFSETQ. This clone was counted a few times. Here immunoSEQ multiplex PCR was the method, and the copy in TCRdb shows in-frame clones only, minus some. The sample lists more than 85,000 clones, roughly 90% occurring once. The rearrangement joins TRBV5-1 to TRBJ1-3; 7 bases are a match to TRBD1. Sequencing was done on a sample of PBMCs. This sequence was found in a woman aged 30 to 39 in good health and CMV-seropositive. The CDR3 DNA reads TGCGCCAGCAGCTTAGGGACAGCTGGAAACACCATATATTTT. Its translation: CASSLGTAGNTIYF.